A single sample is the source of the 25 T cell receptor beta chains below, sequenced in a study of T cells in narcolepsy (dated by TCRdb to 2016 to 2018). The library was built by means of the immunoSEQ multiplex PCR assay. TCRdb's version of the immuneACCESS table is confined to in-frame rearrangements and falls short of the full clone set. An unresolved V gene accounts for under half of the shortfall where checked; the remainder is of unknown origin. The table for this sample lists about 31,000 clones; about 77% of them were counted only once. 1.2% of the sample lies in the top ten. Sequencing input: CD45RA- memory CD4+ T cells from PBMCs. The cell subset or site label of this sample denotes: memory T cells sorted ex vivo from peripheral blood. The source is a human donor with narcolepsy.

This clone was counted a single time. The chain combines TRBV11-3 with TRBJ2-1; 7 nucleotides line up with TRBD1. V shed 5 bases, J shed 3 bases, and the junction held 7 bases outside the gene matches. Germline loops: CDR1 SGHNT, CDR2 YENEEA. The CDR3 is made up of 15 amino acids. The CDR3 loop is CASSPGQALYNEQFF. The CDR3 DNA sequence: TGTGCCAGCAGCCCCGGACAGGCGCTCTACAATGAGCAGTTCTTC.

The chain has TRBV5-1 and TRBJ2-3, with 14 bases aligning to TRBD2. The CDR3 spans 17 residues. V lost 0 bases and J lost 3; bases outside the gene matches: 3. Germline V CDR1 and CDR2: SGHRS, YFSETQ. DNA for the CDR3: TGCGCCAGCAGCTTGGGGACTAGCGGGGGGAGGACAGATACGCAGTATTTT. Translating it yields CASSLGTSGGRTDTQYF. The entire variable domain, with the rest obtained from reference TRBV5-1 and TRBJ2-3, is as follows: KAGVTQTPRYLIKTRGQQVTLSCSPISGHRSVSWYQQTPGQGLQFLFEYFSETQRNKGNFPGRFSGRQFSNSRSEMNVSTLELGDSALYLCASSLGTSGGRTDTQYFGPGTRLTVL.

The J gene is TRBJ2-7, the V gene TRBV19; TRBD2 agrees at 8 bases. The CDR3 runs 13 residues. V trimming: 7 bases; J trimming: 2 bases; junction bases outside the gene matches: 4. From germline, CDR1 is LNHDA and CDR2 SQIVND (reference sequence). CDR3 amino acids: CASTRGGTYEQYF. CDR3 coding DNA: TGTGCCAGTACCCGGGGGGGGACCTACGAGCAGTACTTC.

The CDR3 is CASSLGQGYGELFF. CDR3 DNA sequence: TGTGCCAGCAGTTTGGGACAGGGATACGGGGAGCTGTTTTTT. The rearrangement uses TRBV2 and TRBJ2-2; 9 bases fit TRBD1. The V and J ends lost 5 bases and 7 bases, in that order; junction bases with no gene match: 5. The CDR3 has 14 residues. Germline assignment: CDR1 SNHLY and CDR2 FYNNEI.

Comment on this clone: At one end, the junction sequence differs from germline, possibly due to a read error. This chain uses TRBV6-5 with TRBJ2-1, with 8 positions matching TRBD1. The germline V gene has CDR1 MNHEY and CDR2 SVGAGI. CDR3 length: 13 residues. In nucleotides, the CDR3 is TGTGCTAGCATGGACAGGGACCGGGGTGAGCAGTTCTTC. This codes for CASMDRDRGEQFF.

Of note for this clone: Other DNA sequences in this sample translate to the same CDR3. J is TRBJ2-7 and V is TRBV6-1; D may be TRBD1 (6 bases). V shed 1 base and J shed 2 bases, with 6 bases lying between them. This CDR3 contains 13 residues. Germline V gene data show CDR1 as MNHNS and CDR2 as SASEGT. This CDR3 is CASSEGGPYEQYF. CDR3 nucleotides: TGTGCCAGCAGTGAAGGGGGGCCCTACGAGCAGTACTTC.

This clone was counted a single time. The chain couples TRBV4-1 to TRBJ2-5; no clear D. Trimming took 0 bases from V and 4 from J, leaving 3 bases between them. CDR1 is MGHRA, CDR2 YSYEKL, per germline. CDR3 length: 12 residues. CDR3 bases: TGCGCCAGCAGCCAAGACAGAGAGACCCAGTACTTC. Translating it yields CASSQDRETQYF.

The gene calls are TRBV6-5 and TRBJ2-3; 7 nucleotides align to TRBD1. The CDR3 has 14 amino acids. The ends lost 5 bases at V and 3 bases at J; junction bases unmatched: 5. The V gene's germline CDR1 is MNHEY and CDR2 SVGAGI. In DNA form, the CDR3 reads TGTGCCAGCAGTACCCGACAGGGTACAGATACGCAGTATTTT. The encoded protein is CASSTRQGTDTQYF.

The chain is built from TRBV5-1 and TRBJ2-1; TRBD1 aligns across 8 bases. CDR3 length equals 15 residues. The germline V gene has CDR1 SGHRS and CDR2 YFSETQ. V shed 3 bases, J shed 0 bases, and the junction held 2 bases outside the gene matches. CDR3 DNA sequence: TGCGCCAGCAGCTCCGGGACAGGCTCCTACAATGAGCAGTTCTTC. This sequence encodes CASSSGTGSYNEQFF.

The chain is built from TRBV10-3 and TRBJ2-7; D is perhaps TRBD1 or TRBD2 (5 bases each). The germline V gene encodes CDR1 ENHRY and CDR2 SYGVKD. CDR3 size: 12 residues. V lost 4 bases to trimming and J lost 3 bases, with 7 bases between them. The CDR3 bases are TGTGCCATCAGTGGGGGGAACTACGAGCAGTACTTC. This encodes CAISGGNYEQYF.

CDR3 in amino acids: CSVGRMNTEAFF. Written as DNA, the CDR3 is TGCAGCGTCGGACGGATGAACACTGAAGCTTTCTTT. The V and J genes are TRBV29-1 and TRBJ1-1; D remains unclear. V was pared by 6 bases and J by 0 bases, with 8 bases between. The CDR3 extends over 12 amino acids. Germline assignment: CDR1 SQVTM and CDR2 ANQGSEA.

The sample holds a few counts of this clone. For the CDR3, the DNA is TGCGCCAGCAGCTGGGGGGGACAGGGTCGGGATCAGCCCCAGCATTTT. Translating it yields CASSWGGQGRDQPQHF. The rearrangement links TRBV5-1 to TRBJ1-5; 9 bases match TRBD1. Trimming cost V 3 bases and J 5 bases; bases outside gene matches: 9. CDR1 and CDR2 from the germline V gene are SGHRS and YFSETQ. The CDR3 is 16 amino acids.

This chain links TRBV9 with TRBJ2-7; 10 nucleotides agree with TRBD1. With 0 bases clipped from V and 0 bases from J, the junction kept 0 bases outside the gene matches. Per the germline V gene, CDR1 is SGDLS and CDR2 is YYNGEE. The length of the CDR3 is 15 residues. This CDR3 reads CASSVGQGASYEQYF. The CDR3 nucleotides are TGTGCCAGCAGCGTAGGACAGGGGGCCTCCTACGAGCAGTACTTC.

The sample holds a few counts of this clone. The chain has TRBV6-6 and TRBJ1-6; 10 bases align to TRBD1. The CDR3 has 16 amino acids. The germline gives CDR1 MNHNY, CDR2 SVGAGI (reference sequence). V dropped 2 bases and J dropped 10; count of bases not matched to a gene: 8. Here the CDR3 reads CASSYAVGTGESPLHF. CDR3 nucleotides: TGTGCCAGCAGTTACGCGGTCGGGACAGGGGAATCACCCCTCCACTTT.

The genes are TRBV2 and TRBJ2-1, with D unclear. The ends were cut back, 3 bases at V and 0 bases at J, with 9 bases in the middle. Germline V gene data show CDR1 as SNHLY and CDR2 as FYNNEI. This CDR3 region has 15 residues. The CDR3 spells CASSEQRLSYNEQFF. CDR3 sequence (DNA): TGTGCCAGCAGTGAGCAGCGCCTCTCCTACAATGAGCAGTTCTTC.

This clone has a handful of counts. The rearrangement links TRBV18 to TRBJ1-1; a weak D match, TRBD1 (6 bases). This CDR3 has 16 amino acids. Deletions cut 3 bases from V and 4 bases from J, with 18 bases between. Germline lookup yields CDR1 KGHSH and CDR2 LQKENI. The CDR3 spells CASSPLPGERGTEAFF. The CDR3 coding sequence is TGTGCCAGCTCACCCCTCCCAGGGGAAAGGGGCACTGAAGCTTTCTTT.

The chain combines TRBV9 with TRBJ2-1; 7 bases align to TRBD1. Germline V gene sequence: CDR1 SGDLS, CDR2 YYNGEE. Unmatched junction bases numbered 9, after V lost 3 bases and J lost 0 bases. This CDR3 region has 17 residues. CDR3 protein: CASSERTGALSYNEQFF. CDR3 DNA sequence: TGTGCCAGCAGCGAACGCACAGGGGCTCTCTCCTACAATGAGCAGTTCTTC.

The V gene is TRBV5-6, the J gene TRBJ2-7; D could derive from TRBD1 or TRBD2 (5 bases each). Per the germline V gene, CDR1 is SGHDT and CDR2 is YYEEEE. V was trimmed by 7 bases and J by 2 bases, leaving 16 bases between them. CDR3 length equals 14 residues. The CDR3 is CASSSGTITYEQYF. The CDR3 nucleotides are TGTGCCAGCTCCTCCGGGACGATTACCTACGAGCAGTACTTC.

The CDR3 here is CASRTDSRETEAFF. The CDR3 DNA follows: TGTGCCAGCAGAACGGACAGTCGGGAGACTGAAGCTTTCTTT. The chain combines TRBV19 with TRBJ1-1, with D possibly matching TRBD1 (6 bases). With 9 bases removed from V and 5 bases from J, the gap between germline ends came to 19 bases. Looked up from germline, CDR1 is LNHDA and CDR2 is SQIVND (reference sequence). The CDR3 runs to 14 residues.

This chain uses TRBV5-4 with TRBJ2-5, with TRBD1 as a possible D gene (5 bases). In germline, CDR1 is SGHNT, CDR2 YYREEE (reference sequence). The V end was cut by 4 bases, the J end by 4 bases, with 20 bases between. The CDR3 length is 16 residues. The CDR3 nucleotides read TGTGCCAGCAGCCCGTCCGGGCAGACAGAGCGAGAGACCCAGTACTTC. Protein sequence: CASSPSGQTERETQYF.

This clone showed up just a few times. V usage is TRBV19 and J usage is TRBJ2-5; 7 positions match TRBD2. With V trimmed by 3 bases and J by 3 bases, 4 bases remained unmatched. The V gene's germline CDR1 is LNHDA and CDR2 SQIVND (reference sequence). The CDR3 is made up of 14 amino acids. The CDR3 here is CASSMTSPKETQYF. The CDR3 DNA is TGTGCCAGTAGTATGACTAGCCCAAAAGAGACCCAGTACTTC.

This chain links TRBV27 with TRBJ1-5; D perhaps matches TRBD1 (5 bases). Germline CDR1 and CDR2: MNHEY and SMNVEV (reference sequence). The CDR3 loop spans 18 amino acids. Trimming stripped 5 bases from V and 6 bases from J, with 26 bases between. The CDR3 region is CASSLGGPGSRGGQPQHF. The DNA of the CDR3 is TGTGCCAGCAGTCTCGGTGGGCCGGGAAGTCGTGGGGGTCAGCCCCAGCATTTT.

The chain couples TRBV18 to TRBJ2-1, with TRBD2 matching 7 bases. With V trimmed by 3 bases and J by 8 bases, 16 bases remained unmatched. CDR3 size: 17 residues. Germline CDR1 and CDR2: KGHSH and LQKENI. Written as DNA, the CDR3 is TGTGCCAGCTCACCTTTGGAGGTCCGACTAGCAACATATGAGCAGTTCTTC. This gives the protein CASSPLEVRLATYEQFF.

This sequence joins TRBV5-1 and TRBJ1-3, with 8 bases fitting TRBD1. The germline V gene encodes CDR1 SGHRS and CDR2 YFSETQ. After removal of 0 bases from V and 4 bases from J, the junction contained 6 bases not matched to a gene. This CDR3 has 16 residues. As DNA, the CDR3 is TGCGCCAGCAGCTTGGGACAGGGGACCCTCGGAAACACCATATATTTT. It encodes CASSLGQGTLGNTIYF.

J is TRBJ2-7 and V is TRBV6-1, with 7 bases identical to TRBD1. V lost 3 bases and J lost 7; bases outside the gene matches: 6. Germline V gives CDR1 MNHNS, CDR2 SASEGT. CDR3 size: 13 residues. The CDR3 loop reads CASSDSTGVEQYF. CDR3 coding DNA: TGTGCCAGCAGTGACTCCACAGGGGTTGAGCAGTACTTC.